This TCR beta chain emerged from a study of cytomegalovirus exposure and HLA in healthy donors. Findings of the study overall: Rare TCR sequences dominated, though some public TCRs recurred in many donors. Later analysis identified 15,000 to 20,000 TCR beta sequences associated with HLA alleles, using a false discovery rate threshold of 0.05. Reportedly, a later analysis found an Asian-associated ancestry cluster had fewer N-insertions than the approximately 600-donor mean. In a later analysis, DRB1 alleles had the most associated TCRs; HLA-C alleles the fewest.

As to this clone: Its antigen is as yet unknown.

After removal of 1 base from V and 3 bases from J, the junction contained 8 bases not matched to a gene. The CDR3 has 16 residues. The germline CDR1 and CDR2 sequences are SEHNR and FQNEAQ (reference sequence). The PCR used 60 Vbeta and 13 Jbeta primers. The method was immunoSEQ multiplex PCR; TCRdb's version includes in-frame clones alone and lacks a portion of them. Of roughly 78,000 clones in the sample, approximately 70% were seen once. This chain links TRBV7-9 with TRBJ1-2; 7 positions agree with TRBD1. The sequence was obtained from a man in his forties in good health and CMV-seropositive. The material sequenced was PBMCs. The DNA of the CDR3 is TGTGCCAGCAGCTTAGGGATCCCGAGGGGGCACTATGGCTACACCTTC. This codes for CASSLGIPRGHYGYTF. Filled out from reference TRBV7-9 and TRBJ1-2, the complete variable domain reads DTGVSQNPRHKITKRGQNVTFRCDPISEHNRLYWYRQTLGQGPEFLTYFQNEAQLEKSRLLSDRFSAERPKGSFSTLEIQRTEQGDSAMYLCASSLGIPRGHYGYTFGSGTRLTVV.